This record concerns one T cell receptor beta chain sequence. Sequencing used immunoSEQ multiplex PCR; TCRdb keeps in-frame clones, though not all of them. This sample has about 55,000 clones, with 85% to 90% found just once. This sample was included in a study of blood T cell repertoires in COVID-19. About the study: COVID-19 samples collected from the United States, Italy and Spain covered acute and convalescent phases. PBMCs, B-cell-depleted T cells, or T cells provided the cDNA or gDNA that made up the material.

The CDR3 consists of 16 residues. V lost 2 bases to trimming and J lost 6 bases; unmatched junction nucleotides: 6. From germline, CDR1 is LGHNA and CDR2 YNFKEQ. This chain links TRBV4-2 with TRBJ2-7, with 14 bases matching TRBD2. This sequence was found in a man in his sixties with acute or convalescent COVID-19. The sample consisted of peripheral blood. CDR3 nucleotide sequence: TGTGCCAGCAGCCAACGACCGGGACTAGCGGGAGCCGAGCAGTACTTC. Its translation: CASSQRPGLAGAEQYF.